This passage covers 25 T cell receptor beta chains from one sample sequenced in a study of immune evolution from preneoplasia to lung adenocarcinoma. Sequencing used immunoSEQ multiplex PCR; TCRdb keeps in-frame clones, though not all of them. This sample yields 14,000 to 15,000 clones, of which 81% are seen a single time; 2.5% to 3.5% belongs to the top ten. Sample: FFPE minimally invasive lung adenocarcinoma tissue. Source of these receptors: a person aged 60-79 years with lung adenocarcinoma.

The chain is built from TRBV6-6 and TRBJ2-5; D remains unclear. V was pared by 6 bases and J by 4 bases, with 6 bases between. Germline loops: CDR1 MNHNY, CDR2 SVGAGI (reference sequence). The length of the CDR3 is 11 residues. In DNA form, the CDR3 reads TGTGCCAGCAGAAAAGCAGAGACCCAGTACTTC. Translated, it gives CASRKAETQYF.

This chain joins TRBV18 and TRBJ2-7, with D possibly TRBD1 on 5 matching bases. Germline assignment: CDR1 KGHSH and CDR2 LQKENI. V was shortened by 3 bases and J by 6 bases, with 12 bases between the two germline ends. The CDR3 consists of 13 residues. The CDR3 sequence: CASSPDSLSEQYF. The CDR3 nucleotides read TGTGCCAGCTCACCCGACAGCTTGAGCGAGCAGTACTTC.

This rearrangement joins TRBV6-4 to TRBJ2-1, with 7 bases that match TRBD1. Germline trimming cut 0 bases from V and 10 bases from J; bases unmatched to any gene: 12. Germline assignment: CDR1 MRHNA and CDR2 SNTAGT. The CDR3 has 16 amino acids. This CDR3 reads CASSDSASEGAGEQFF. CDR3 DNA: TGTGCCAGCAGTGACTCAGCCAGCGAGGGGGCTGGAGAGCAGTTCTTC.

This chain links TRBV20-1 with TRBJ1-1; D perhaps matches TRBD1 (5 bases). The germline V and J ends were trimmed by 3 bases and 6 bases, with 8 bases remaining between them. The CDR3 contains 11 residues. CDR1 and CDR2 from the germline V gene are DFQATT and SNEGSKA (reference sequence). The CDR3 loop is CSASRGAEAFF. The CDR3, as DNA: TGCAGTGCTAGTAGGGGCGCTGAAGCTTTCTTT.

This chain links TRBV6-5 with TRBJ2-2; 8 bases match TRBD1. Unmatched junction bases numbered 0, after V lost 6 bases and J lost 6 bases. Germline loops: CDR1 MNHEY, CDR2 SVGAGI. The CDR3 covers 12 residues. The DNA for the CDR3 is TGTGCCAGCAGGGACAGGGCCGGGGAGCTGTTTTTT. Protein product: CASRDRAGELFF.

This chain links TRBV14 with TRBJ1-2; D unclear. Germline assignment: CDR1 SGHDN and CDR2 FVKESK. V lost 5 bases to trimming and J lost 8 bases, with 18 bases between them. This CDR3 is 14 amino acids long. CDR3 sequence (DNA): TGTGCCAGCAGCTTTAGGCGGGGTATGGACGGCTACACCTTC. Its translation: CASSFRRGMDGYTF.

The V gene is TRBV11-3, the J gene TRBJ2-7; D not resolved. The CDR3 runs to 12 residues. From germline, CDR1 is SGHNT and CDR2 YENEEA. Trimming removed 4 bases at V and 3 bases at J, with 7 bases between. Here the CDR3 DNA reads TGTGCCAGCAGCTCCCATATCTACGAGCAGTACTTC. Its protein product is CASSSHIYEQYF.

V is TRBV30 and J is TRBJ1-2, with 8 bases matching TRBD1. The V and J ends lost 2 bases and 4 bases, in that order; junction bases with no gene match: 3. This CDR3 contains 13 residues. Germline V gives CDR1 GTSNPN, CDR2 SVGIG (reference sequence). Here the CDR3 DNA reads TGTGCCTGGAGTCGGGACAGGACCTATGGCTACACCTTC. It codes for CAWSRDRTYGYTF.

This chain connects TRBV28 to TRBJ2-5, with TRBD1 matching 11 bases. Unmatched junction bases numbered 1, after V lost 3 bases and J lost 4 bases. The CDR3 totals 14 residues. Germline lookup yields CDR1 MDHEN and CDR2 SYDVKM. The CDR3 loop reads CASSLDRGRETQYF. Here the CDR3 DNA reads TGTGCCAGCAGTTTGGACAGGGGGCGAGAGACCCAGTACTTC.

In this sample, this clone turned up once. CDR3 nucleotides: TGTGCCATCAGTGAGTCAAGGGGAAAGGACACTGAAGCTTTCTTT. Translating gives CAISESRGKDTEAFF. This chain uses TRBV10-3 with TRBJ1-1, with TRBD1 as a possible D gene (5 bases). The V end lost 0 bases, the J end lost 3 bases, and 11 bases lay between the germline ends. Germline-derived CDR1 and CDR2 are ENHRY and SYGVKD. The CDR3 length is 15 residues.

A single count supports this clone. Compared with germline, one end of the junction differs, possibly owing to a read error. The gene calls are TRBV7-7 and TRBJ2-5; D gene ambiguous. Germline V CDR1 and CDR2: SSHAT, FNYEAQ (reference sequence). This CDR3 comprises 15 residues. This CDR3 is CASRRDSLSMETQYF. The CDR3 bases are TGTGCTAGCAGGCGCGATTCTCTGTCCATGGAGACCCAGTACTTC.

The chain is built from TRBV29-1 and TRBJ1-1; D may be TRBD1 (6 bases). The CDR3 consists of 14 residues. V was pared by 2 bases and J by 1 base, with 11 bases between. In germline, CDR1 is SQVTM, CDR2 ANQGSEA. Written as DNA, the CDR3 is TGCAGCGTTGAAATGGGGGGCAGGAACACTGAAGCTTTCTTT. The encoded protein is CSVEMGGRNTEAFF.

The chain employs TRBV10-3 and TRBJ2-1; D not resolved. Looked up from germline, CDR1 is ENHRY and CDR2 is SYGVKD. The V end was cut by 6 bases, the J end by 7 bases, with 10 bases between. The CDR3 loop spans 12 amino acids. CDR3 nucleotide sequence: TGTGCCATCAGCGCGACTCGTAATGAGCAGTTCTTC. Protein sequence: CAISATRNEQFF.

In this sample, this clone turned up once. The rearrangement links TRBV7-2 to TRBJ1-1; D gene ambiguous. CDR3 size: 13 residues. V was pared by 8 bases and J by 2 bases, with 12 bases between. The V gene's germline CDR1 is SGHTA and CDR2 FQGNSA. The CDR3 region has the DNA TGTGCCAGCTCCCGGACGGAAAACACTGAAGCTTTCTTT. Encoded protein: CASSRTENTEAFF.

CDR3 in amino acids: CASSLGGALGETQYF. The DNA of the CDR3 is TGTGCCAGCAGCTTAGGGGGGGCGCTAGGGGAGACCCAGTACTTC. V and J are TRBV7-9 and TRBJ2-5; D assignment may be TRBD1 or TRBD2 (6 bases each). The CDR3 is made up of 15 amino acids. Germline CDR1 reads SEHNR; CDR2 reads FQNEAQ (reference sequence). Trimming took off 1 base at V and 5 bases at J, with 14 bases between the two ends.

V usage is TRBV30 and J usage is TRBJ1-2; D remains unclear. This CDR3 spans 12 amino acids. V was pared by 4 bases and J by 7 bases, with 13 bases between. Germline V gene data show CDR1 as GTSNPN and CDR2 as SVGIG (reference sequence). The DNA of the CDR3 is TGTGCCTGGACCCGCGCCGACGTTGGCTACACCTTC. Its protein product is CAWTRADVGYTF.

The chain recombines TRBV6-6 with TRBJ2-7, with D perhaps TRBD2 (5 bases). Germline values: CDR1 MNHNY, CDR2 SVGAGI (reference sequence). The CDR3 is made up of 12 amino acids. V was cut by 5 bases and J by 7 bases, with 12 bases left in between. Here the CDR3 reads CASSTPSGEQYF. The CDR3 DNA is TGTGCCAGCAGTACCCCTTCGGGGGAGCAGTACTTC.

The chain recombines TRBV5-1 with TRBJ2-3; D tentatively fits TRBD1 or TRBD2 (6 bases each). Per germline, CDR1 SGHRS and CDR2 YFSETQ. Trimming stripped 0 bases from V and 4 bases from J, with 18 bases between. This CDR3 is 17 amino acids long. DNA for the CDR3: TGCGCCAGCAGCTTGGGGGGGGCCCCAGTCTACGCAGATACGCAGTATTTT. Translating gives CASSLGGAPVYADTQYF.

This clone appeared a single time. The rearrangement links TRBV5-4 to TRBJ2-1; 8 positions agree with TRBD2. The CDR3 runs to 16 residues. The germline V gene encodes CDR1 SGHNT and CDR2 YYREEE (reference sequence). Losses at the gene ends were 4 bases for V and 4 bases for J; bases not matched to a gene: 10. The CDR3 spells CASSHPGLGEYNEQFF. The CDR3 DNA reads TGTGCCAGCAGCCACCCGGGACTAGGGGAATACAATGAGCAGTTCTTC.

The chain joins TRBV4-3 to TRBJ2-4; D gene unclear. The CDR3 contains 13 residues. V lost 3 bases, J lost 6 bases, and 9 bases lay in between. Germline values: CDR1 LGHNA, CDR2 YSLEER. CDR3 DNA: TGCGCCAGCAGCCAGGCTACGGGAAACATTCAGTACTTC. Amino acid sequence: CASSQATGNIQYF.

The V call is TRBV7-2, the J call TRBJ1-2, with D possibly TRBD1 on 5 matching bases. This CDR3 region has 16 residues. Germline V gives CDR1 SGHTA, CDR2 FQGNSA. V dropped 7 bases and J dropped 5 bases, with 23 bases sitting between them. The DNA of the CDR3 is TGTGCCAGCACTGAGTCAGGGCTGCGTCAGAAGTATGGCTACACCTTC. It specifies CASTESGLRQKYGYTF. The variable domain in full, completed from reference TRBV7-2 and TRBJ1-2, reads GAGVSQSPSNKVTEKGKDVELRCDPISGHTALYWYRQSLGQGLEFLIYFQGNSAPDKSGLPSDRFSAERTGGSVSTLTIQRTQQEDSAVYLCASTESGLRQKYGYTFGSGTRLTVV.

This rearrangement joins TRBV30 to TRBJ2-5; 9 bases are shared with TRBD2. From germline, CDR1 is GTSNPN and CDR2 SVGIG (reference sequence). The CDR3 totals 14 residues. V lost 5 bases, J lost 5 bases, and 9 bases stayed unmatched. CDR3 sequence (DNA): TGTGCCTGGGCGGGGGGGCCGGTCGCGGAGACCCAGTACTTC. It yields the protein CAWAGGPVAETQYF.

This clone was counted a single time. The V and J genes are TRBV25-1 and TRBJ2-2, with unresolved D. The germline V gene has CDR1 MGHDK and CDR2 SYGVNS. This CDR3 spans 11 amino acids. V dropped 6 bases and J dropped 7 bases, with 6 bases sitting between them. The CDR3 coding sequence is TGTGCCAGCAGGGTCGGCGGGGAGCTGTTTTTT. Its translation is CASRVGGELFF.

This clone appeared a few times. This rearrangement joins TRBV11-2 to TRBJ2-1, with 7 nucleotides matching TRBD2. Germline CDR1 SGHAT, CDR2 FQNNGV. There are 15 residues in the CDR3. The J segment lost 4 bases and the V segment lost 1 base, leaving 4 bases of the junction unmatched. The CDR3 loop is CASSLGGGSYNEQFF. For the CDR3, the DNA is TGTGCCAGCAGCTTAGGAGGCGGGAGTTACAATGAGCAGTTCTTC. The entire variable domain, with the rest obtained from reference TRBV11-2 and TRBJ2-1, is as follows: EAGVAQSPRYKIIEKRQSVAFWCNPISGHATLYWYQQILGQGPKLLIQFQNNGVVDDSQLPKDRFSAERLKGVDSTLKIQPAKLEDSAVYLCASSLGGGSYNEQFFGPGTRLTVL.

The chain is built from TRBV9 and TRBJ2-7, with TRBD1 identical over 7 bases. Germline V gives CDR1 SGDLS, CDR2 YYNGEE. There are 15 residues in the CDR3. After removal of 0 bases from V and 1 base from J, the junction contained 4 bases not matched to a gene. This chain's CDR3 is CASSVGGGLSYEQYF. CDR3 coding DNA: TGTGCCAGCAGCGTAGGAGGGGGCTTATCCTACGAGCAGTACTTC.